A single sample is the source of the 26 T cell receptor beta chains below, sequenced in a study of shared clonotypes between healthy human individuals. The protocol was immunoSEQ multiplex PCR, while the TCRdb copy is restricted to in-frame clones and leaves out a portion. The table has about 2.4 million clones, roughly 93% seen once. The sample consisted of naive CD4+ T cells from PBMCs. The sample's subset: CD45RA+ positively selected. Source of these receptors: a man in his late teens or twenties in good health. Some clones in this sample may be carry-over from other donors' samples.

Concerning this clone: This same CDR3 is encoded by further DNA sequences in the sample. The V call is TRBV7-2, the J call TRBJ2-7; no clear D gene. V was pared by 4 bases and J by 0 bases, with 4 bases between. This CDR3 spans 12 amino acids. Germline CDR1 is SGHTA and CDR2 is FQGNSA. The CDR3 DNA reads as TGTGCCAGCAGCTCCTTCTCCTACGAGCAGTACTTC. It translates to CASSSFSYEQYF.

A word on this clone: The same CDR3 arises from other DNA sequences in this sample as well. The chain joins TRBV28 to TRBJ2-7, with 7 bases identical to TRBD2. This CDR3 has 15 residues. J gave up 4 bases and V 2 bases, and 8 bases lay outside the gene matches. Germline V gene lookup returns CDR1 MDHEN and CDR2 SYDVKM. The CDR3 DNA reads as TGTGCCAGCAGTTTAGGGGGGGGATCAGCGTACGAGCAGTACTTC. It translates to CASSLGGGSAYEQYF.

The chain employs TRBV7-2 and TRBJ1-2; the match to TRBD1 covers 10 bases. CDR3 size: 13 residues. Germline CDR1 SGHTA, CDR2 FQGNSA. V trimming: 5 bases; J trimming: 6 bases; junction bases outside the gene matches: 3. The CDR3 region is CASSKDRGDGYTF. The CDR3 DNA is TGTGCCAGCAGCAAGGACAGGGGGGATGGCTACACCTTC. Full variable domain (rest looked up from reference TRBV7-2 and TRBJ1-2): GAGVSQSPSNKVTEKGKDVELRCDPISGHTALYWYRQSLGQGLEFLIYFQGNSAPDKSGLPSDRFSAERTGGSVSTLTIQRTQQEDSAVYLCASSKDRGDGYTFGSGTRLTVV.

The chain uses TRBV27 and TRBJ2-7; tentatively, D is TRBD1 or TRBD2 (6 bases each). V was trimmed by 1 base and J by 2 bases, leaving 12 bases between them. The CDR3 runs 15 residues. From germline, CDR1 is MNHEY and CDR2 SMNVEV (reference sequence). This CDR3 reads CASSLLRRGPYEQYF. DNA of the CDR3: TGTGCCAGCAGTTTATTAAGACGGGGGCCCTACGAGCAGTACTTC.

The rearrangement joins TRBV4-1 to TRBJ1-2; D is unclear. The CDR3 covers 17 residues. The germline V gene has CDR1 MGHRA and CDR2 YSYEKL. Trimming stripped 1 base from V and 8 bases from J, with 23 bases between. The CDR3 nucleotides read TGCGCCAGCAGCCAAGGAGAGAGAGTTGAGCTAGGGCGCGGCTACACCTTC. The encoded protein is CASSQGERVELGRGYTF.

V and J are TRBV18 and TRBJ2-2; D uncertain. V was shortened by 2 bases and J by 1 base, with 5 bases between the two germline ends. This CDR3 contains 14 residues. Germline values: CDR1 KGHSH, CDR2 LQKENI. The CDR3, as DNA: TGTGCCAGCTCACCAAATAAGAACACCGGGGAGCTGTTTTTT. It codes for CASSPNKNTGELFF.

This chain links TRBV27 with TRBJ1-1, with D unresolved. The V and J ends lost 0 bases and 4 bases respectively, with 9 bases between them. The CDR3 consists of 14 residues. Looked up from germline, CDR1 is MNHEY and CDR2 is SMNVEV (reference sequence). The CDR3 is CASSLSWGSTEAFF. For the CDR3, the DNA is TGTGCCAGCAGTTTATCGTGGGGATCCACTGAAGCTTTCTTT.

The rearrangement joins TRBV6-5 to TRBJ2-5; 13 bases map to TRBD2. The V segment lost 4 bases and the J segment 9 bases; nucleotides outside the gene matches: 5. This CDR3 has 14 amino acids. The V gene's germline CDR1 is MNHEY and CDR2 SVGAGI. In DNA form, the CDR3 reads TGTGCCAGCAGTTCCGGGACTAGCGGGGCCTCCCAGTACTTC. As protein: CASSSGTSGASQYF.

V and J are TRBV29-1 and TRBJ2-1; D remains unclear. Germline CDR1 SQVTM, CDR2 ANQGSEA. CDR3 length equals 13 residues. V dropped 3 bases and J dropped 8 bases, with 14 bases sitting between them. For the CDR3, the DNA is TGCAGCGTTGACGGCGACGGTATTTATGAGCAGTTCTTC. Residues: CSVDGDGIYEQFF.

In this sample, this clone turned up a few times. The chain uses TRBV7-9 and TRBJ1-5, with D unclear. The germline CDR1 and CDR2 sequences are SEHNR and FQNEAQ (reference sequence). The CDR3 is made up of 12 amino acids. Trimming pared 7 bases from V and 3 bases from J, leaving 7 bases between. In nucleotides, the CDR3 is TGTGCCAGCACCTTCTCCAATCAGCCCCAGCATTTT. This codes for CASTFSNQPQHF.

V usage is TRBV7-9 and J usage is TRBJ2-7; 8 bases match TRBD1. Germline V gene lookup returns CDR1 SEHNR and CDR2 FQNEAQ (reference sequence). The trim removed 5 bases at V and 3 bases at J, leaving 6 bases unmatched. This CDR3 comprises 14 residues. CDR3 sequence (DNA): TGTGCCAGCAGCAAAAGAGGACAGGGCTACGAGCAGTACTTC. It codes for CASSKRGQGYEQYF.

The chain uses TRBV28 and TRBJ2-7; perhaps TRBD2 as D (7 bases). Germline V CDR1 and CDR2: MDHEN, SYDVKM. Trimming removed 6 bases from V and 2 bases from J, with 11 bases in between. The CDR3 runs 13 residues. In DNA, the CDR3 is TGTGCCAGCAGGAAGGGGGGGGCCTACGAGCAGTACTTC. Translated, it gives CASRKGGAYEQYF.

This chain joins TRBV6-6 and TRBJ2-7, with 9 bases lining up with TRBD1. Germline-derived CDR1 and CDR2 are MNHNY and SVGAGI (reference sequence). This CDR3 is built from 14 residues. V gave up 7 bases and J gave up 4 bases; unmatched junction bases: 8. The CDR3 DNA follows: TGTGCCAGCAAACACGGGACAGGGAGTTACGAGCAGTACTTC. Translating gives CASKHGTGSYEQYF.

This clone was seen only a few times. This chain links TRBV28 with TRBJ2-7; 10 nucleotides align to TRBD1. CDR3 length: 16 residues. The V gene end was trimmed by 5 bases and the J gene end by 2 bases; junction bases not matched to a gene: 9. Germline V gene sequence: CDR1 MDHEN, CDR2 SYDVKM. The CDR3 coding sequence is TGTGCCAGCAGTGTACTCCCCGGGACAGGGGCCTACGAGCAGTACTTC. Its translation: CASSVLPGTGAYEQYF. The full variable domain, rest sourced from reference TRBV28 and TRBJ2-7, is DVKVTQSSRYLVKRTGEKVFLECVQDMDHENMFWYRQDPGLGLRLIYFSYDVKMKEKGDIPEGYSVSREKKERFSLILESASTNQTSMYLCASSVLPGTGAYEQYFGPGTRLTVT.

Worth noting for this clone: Other DNA sequences from this sample encode an identical CDR3 as well. The gene calls are TRBV18 and TRBJ2-7; 7 nucleotides align to TRBD2. This CDR3 contains 14 residues. Germline lookup yields CDR1 KGHSH and CDR2 LQKENI. The V and J ends lost 3 bases and 2 bases, in that order; junction bases with no gene match: 4. CDR3 in amino acids: CASSPGRGAYEQYF. CDR3 nucleotide sequence: TGTGCCAGCTCACCGGGCCGGGGGGCCTACGAGCAGTACTTC.

Note on this clone: The identical CDR3 is also encoded by other nucleotide sequences in the sample. This sequence joins TRBV7-3 and TRBJ1-2; TRBD1 matches 10 bases. The CDR3 is 14 amino acids. The V gene end was trimmed by 5 bases and the J gene end by 2 bases; junction bases not matched to a gene: 2. CDR1 and CDR2 from the germline V gene are SGHTA and FQGTGA. The CDR3 is CASSLTGGNYGYTF. In DNA form, the CDR3 reads TGTGCCAGCAGCCTGACAGGGGGCAACTATGGCTACACCTTC.

The count of this clone is one. The chain has TRBV5-1 and TRBJ2-2; unclear D gene. Germline values: CDR1 SGHRS, CDR2 YFSETQ. This CDR3 has 13 amino acids. The ends were cut back, 5 bases at V and 5 bases at J, with 10 bases in the middle. CDR3: CASRDSATGELFF. The DNA for the CDR3 is TGCGCCAGCAGGGATAGTGCAACCGGGGAGCTGTTTTTT.

V is TRBV25-1 and J is TRBJ2-2, with D possibly TRBD2 on 5 matching bases. The CDR3 spans 16 residues. V lost 5 bases and J lost 5, with 18 bases in between. Germline V gene sequence: CDR1 MGHDK, CDR2 SYGVNS. The CDR3 sequence: CASSPLGGLGTGELFF. The CDR3 DNA reads as TGTGCCAGCAGTCCCCTGGGCGGGCTGGGAACCGGGGAGCTGTTTTTT.

The V gene is TRBV30, the J gene TRBJ1-5; TRBD1 might be the D (5 bases). Germline CDR1 GTSNPN, CDR2 SVGIG (reference sequence). Trimming took 0 bases from V and 5 from J, leaving 11 bases between them. This CDR3 region has 14 residues. CDR3 DNA: TGTGCCTGGAGTGTAAGGGACGGCTATCAGCCCCAGCATTTT. Residues: CAWSVRDGYQPQHF.

The chain carries TRBV28 and TRBJ2-3; no reliable D call. Per germline, CDR1 MDHEN and CDR2 SYDVKM. This CDR3 comprises 15 residues. Trimming took 4 bases from V and 6 from J, leaving 17 bases between them. Written as DNA, the CDR3 is TGTGCCAGCAGTTCAATGGGCCCAGGTGGGGATACGCAGTATTTT. Protein sequence: CASSSMGPGGDTQYF.

Concerning this clone: Other DNA sequences within the sample encode an identical CDR3. The J gene is TRBJ2-1, the V gene TRBV28, with D perhaps matching TRBD2 (5 bases). The V end was cut by 2 bases, the J end by 7 bases, with 6 bases between. Germline-derived CDR1 and CDR2 are MDHEN and SYDVKM. The CDR3 spans 12 residues. CDR3 sequence (DNA): TGTGCCAGCAGTTTACCGGGGAATGAGCAGTTCTTC. Its translation: CASSLPGNEQFF. Complete variable domain (other parts from reference TRBV28 and TRBJ2-1): DVKVTQSSRYLVKRTGEKVFLECVQDMDHENMFWYRQDPGLGLRLIYFSYDVKMKEKGDIPEGYSVSREKKERFSLILESASTNQTSMYLCASSLPGNEQFFGPGTRLTVL.

V usage is TRBV2 and J usage is TRBJ2-2; TRBD2 aligns across 8 bases. Germline values: CDR1 SNHLY, CDR2 FYNNEI. Trimming cost V 7 bases and J 6 bases; bases outside gene matches: 4. The CDR3 spans 13 residues. CDR3 in DNA: TGTGCCAGCAAGCGGGAGTGGGCCGGGGAGCTGTTTTTT. Translated, it gives CASKREWAGELFF.

This chain connects TRBV7-9 to TRBJ2-5, with no clear D. V shed 1 base and J shed 1 base, with 10 bases lying between them. Per germline, CDR1 SEHNR and CDR2 FQNEAQ (reference sequence). The CDR3 contains 15 residues. CDR3 nucleotide sequence: TGTGCCAGCAGCTTAGGAACCCCGGGCCAAGAGACCCAGTACTTC. Its protein is CASSLGTPGQETQYF.

The V gene is TRBV2, the J gene TRBJ2-5, with D hard to call. CDR3 length: 13 amino acids. V gave up 6 bases and J gave up 2 bases, with 10 bases separating them. The germline V gene has CDR1 SNHLY and CDR2 FYNNEI. The CDR3 nucleotides are TGTGCCAGCAGGGCACTACTACAAGAGACCCAGTACTTC. Encoded protein: CASRALLQETQYF. The whole variable domain, filled in from reference TRBV2 and TRBJ2-5, reads EPEVTQTPSHQVTQMGQEVILRCVPISNHLYFYWYRQILGQKVEFLVSFYNNEISEKSEIFDDQFSVERPDGSNFTLKIRSTKLEDSAMYFCASRALLQETQYFGPGTRLLVL.

This chain joins TRBV18 and TRBJ1-4, with a possible D match to TRBD1 (5 bases). This CDR3 is 16 amino acids long. Germline-derived CDR1 and CDR2 are KGHSH and LQKENI. Trimming removed 3 bases from V and 7 bases from J, with 18 bases in between. CDR3 residues: CASSPGLPSAGEKLFF. CDR3 bases: TGTGCCAGCTCACCGGGACTCCCCTCTGCGGGTGAAAAACTGTTTTTT.

J is TRBJ2-7 and V is TRBV27; D is perhaps TRBD2 (5 bases). Trimming removed 6 bases from V and 3 bases from J, with 12 bases in between. The V gene's germline CDR1 is MNHEY and CDR2 SMNVEV (reference sequence). CDR3 size: 13 residues. DNA for the CDR3: TGTGCCAGCAGCCGGGGTGGTGGCTACGAGCAGTACTTC. This encodes CASSRGGGYEQYF.